This is a list of T cell receptor beta chains from one sample in a study of beta chain features in type 1 diabetes. TCRdb keeps only in-frame clones here, not all; method: immunoSEQ multiplex PCR. Here the sample spans 680,000 or so clones, 15% to 17% being singletons. The specimen was naive CD4+ T cells from blood. Receptor source: a man aged 18-30 years in good health. Each CDR3 is given with its conserved first and last residue. The D gene is left open where the match is weak. Size is omitted from some rows. Given values are once, few, many or a class for expanded clones.

>15|-|-|TRBV7-2|TRBJ2-3
CASSFLDSHTDTQYF
TGTGCCAGCAGCTTCCTTGACTCCCACACAGATACGCAGTATTTT
>15|-|-|TRBV6-5|TRBJ1-1
CASSYSRQLNTEAFF
TGTGCCAGCAGTTACTCACGACAACTGAACACTGAAGCTTTCTTT
>14|-|-|TRBV5-6|TRBJ2-6
CASSLDSGANVLTF
TGTGCCAGCAGCTTGGACAGTGGGGCCAACGTCCTGACTTTC
>15|TRBD1|-|TRBV6-6|TRBJ2-3
CASSTTGASTDTQYF
TGTGCCAGCAGTACAACAGGGGCAAGCACAGATACGCAGTATTTT
>14|-|-|TRBV2|TRBJ2-6
CASTTTRGANVLTF
TGTGCCAGCACAACCACGCGGGGGGCCAACGTCCTGACTTTC
>12|-|few|TRBV7-2|TRBJ2-5
CASSLDYGALYF
TGTGCCAGCAGCTTAGATTACGGGGCCTTGTACTTC
>12|-|few|TRBV5-1|TRBJ1-1
CASGVKNTEAFF
TGCGCCAGCGGGGTTAAGAACACTGAAGCTTTCTTT
>15|TRBD1|-|TRBV6-5|TRBJ2-3
CAIKSAGQGGDTQYF
TGTGCCATCAAATCCGCGGGACAGGGAGGAGATACGCAGTATTTT
>12|-|-|TRBV7-9|TRBJ1-1
CASSRSGTEAFF
TGTGCCAGCAGCCGGTCTGGCACTGAAGCTTTCTTT
>16|TRBD1|few|TRBV14|TRBJ2-7
CASSPLSRDRSYEQYF
TGTGCCAGCAGCCCCCTTTCCCGGGACAGGTCCTACGAGCAGTACTTC
>13|-|-|TRBV7-2|TRBJ2-7
CASTPPGLYEQYF
TGTGCCAGCACGCCTCCAGGGCTCTACGAGCAGTACTTC
>15|-|-|TRBV29-1|TRBJ2-3
CSVEGWQGLTDTQYF
TGCAGCGTTGAAGGCTGGCAGGGTCTAACAGATACGCAGTATTTT
>14|TRBD1|-|TRBV25-1|TRBJ1-5
CATAIRGPNQPQHF
TGTGCCACCGCTATCAGGGGGCCAAATCAGCCCCAGCATTTT
>15|-|few|TRBV27|TRBJ2-2
CASSFKLAHTGELFF
TGTGCCAGCAGTTTCAAACTAGCCCACACCGGGGAGCTGTTTTTT
>12|-|few|TRBV7-2|TRBJ1-1
CASSPPGPVAFF
TGTGCCAGCAGCCCACCGGGGCCTGTGGCTTTCTTT
>12|-|few|TRBV10-3|TRBJ2-3
CAISVLGDTQYF
TGTGCCATCAGTGTTTTAGGAGATACGCAGTATTTT
>15|TRBD1|-|TRBV28|TRBJ1-1
CASSRPGQGNTEAFF
TGTGCCAGCAGTCGGCCGGGACAGGGGAACACTGAAGCTTTCTTT
>15|-|few|TRBV7-9|TRBJ1-1
CASSLAGALNTEAFF
TGTGCCAGCAGCTTAGCAGGCGCCTTGAACACTGAAGCTTTCTTT
>14|TRBD1|few|TRBV29-1|TRBJ1-5
CSVLSQGANQPQHF
TGCAGCGTTCTTTCTCAGGGGGCAAATCAGCCCCAGCATTTT
>15|TRBD1|-|TRBV7-2|TRBJ2-7
CASQADRGFSYEQYF
TGTGCCAGCCAAGCAGACAGGGGCTTTTCCTACGAGCAGTACTTC
>15|TRBD1|few|TRBV7-3|TRBJ2-1
CASSLSRTGWDEQFF
TGTGCCAGCAGCTTAAGCCGGACAGGATGGGATGAGCAGTTCTTC
>17|-|few|TRBV28|TRBJ2-7
CASSLSRVGGSSYEQYF
TGTGCCAGCAGTTTATCGCGGGTCGGAGGGAGCTCCTACGAGCAGTACTTC
>17|TRBD1|few|TRBV10-3|TRBJ2-2
CAIRGDSSVSNTGELFF
TGTGCCATCAGGGGGGACAGTTCCGTTTCGAACACCGGGGAGCTGTTTTTT
>15|-|few|TRBV7-2|TRBJ1-5
CASAEGRAGNQPQHF
TGTGCCAGCGCCGAGGGTCGGGCTGGCAATCAGCCCCAGCATTTT
>14|-|-|TRBV5-4|TRBJ1-2
CASARDGLNYGYTF
TGTGCCAGCGCTAGGGACGGACTGAACTATGGCTACACCTTC
>13|-|few|TRBV18|TRBJ1-2
CASRTDSGYGYTF
TGTGCCAGCCGGACGGACTCAGGGTATGGCTACACCTTC
>17|TRBD2|-|TRBV25-1|TRBJ2-1
CASSEQYSGGSYNEQFF
TGTGCCAGCAGTGAACAGTATAGCGGGGGATCCTACAATGAGCAGTTCTTC
>16|-|-|TRBV2|TRBJ2-3
CASSAGSRVSTDTQYF
TGTGCCAGCAGTGCGGGTAGCAGGGTTAGCACAGATACGCAGTATTTT
>14|-|-|TRBV7-2|TRBJ2-3
CASGARGLPPTQYF
TGTGCCTCGGGGGCCCGAGGCCTTCCTCCTACGCAGTATTTT
>15|-|-|TRBV4-1|TRBJ1-6
CASSQESASASPLHF
TGCGCCAGCAGCCAAGAAAGTGCTTCGGCTTCACCCCTCCACTTT
>12|-|few|TRBV10-3|TRBJ1-2
CAISKYNYGYTF
TGTGCCATCAGTAAATATAACTATGGCTACACCTTC
>13|-|-|TRBV28|TRBJ2-3
CASSLPNTDTQYF
TGTGCCAGCAGTTTACCGAACACAGATACGCAGTATTTT
>14|-|few|TRBV7-2|TRBJ1-6
CASSLSSYNSPLHF
TGTGCCAGCAGCTTAAGCTCCTATAATTCACCCCTCCACTTT
>13|TRBD1|-|TRBV7-2|TRBJ2-7
CASSRDRIYEQYF
TGTGCCAGCAGCCGGGACAGGATCTACGAGCAGTACTTC
>14|-|few|TRBV18|TRBJ2-7
CASSSQGRGYEQYF
TGTGCCAGCTCATCCCAGGGTAGAGGCTACGAGCAGTACTTC
>19|-|few|TRBV4-2|TRBJ1-6
CASSQVSGTLLSENSPLHF
TGTGCCAGCAGCCAAGTCTCCGGGACCCTATTATCAGAGAATTCACCCCTCCACTTT
>14|-|few|TRBV9|TRBJ2-3
CASSPNPRTDTQYF
TGTGCCAGCAGCCCCAACCCCAGGACCGATACGCAGTATTTT
>14|TRBD2|few|TRBV7-6|TRBJ2-7
CASSLRSGSHEQYF
TGTGCCAGCAGCTTACGTAGCGGGAGCCACGAGCAGTACTTC
>14|-|-|TRBV5-4|TRBJ2-5
CASSAGTSQETQYF
TGTGCCAGCAGCGCCGGGACCAGCCAAGAGACCCAGTACTTC